This T cell receptor (beta chain) came from a study of shared clonotypes between healthy human individuals. Across the whole study: Aged 18 to 49, the donors were a couple of women and a few men. Each donor contributed plates that comprised three CD4 naive, three CD4 memory, two CD8 naive and one CD8 memory.

Method: immunoSEQ multiplex PCR; TCRdb's copy keeps in-frame clones and lacks some. The data hold roughly 2,300,000 clones, with around 90% observed a single time. V lost 2 bases to trimming and J lost 0 bases, with 4 bases between them. This CDR3 region has 13 residues. CDR1 SNHLY and CDR2 FYNNEI come from the germline V gene. As for this clone: This same CDR3 is encoded by further DNA sequences in the sample.

There were only Caucasian adults among the donors, and all lived in Nashville, Tennessee. The sequence was collected from a man aged 18 to 35 in good health. Some clones in this sample may be carry-over from other donors' samples. The specimen sequenced was naive CD4+ T cells from PBMCs. The subset: CD45RA+ positively selected. The V and J genes are TRBV2 and TRBJ2-5; D is unclear. The CDR3 here is CASSERDQETQYF. CDR3 coding DNA: TGTGCCAGCAGTGAAAGGGACCAAGAGACCCAGTACTTC. Full variable domain (remainder filled in from reference TRBV2 and TRBJ2-5): EPEVTQTPSHQVTQMGQEVILRCVPISNHLYFYWYRQILGQKVEFLVSFYNNEISEKSEIFDDQFSVERPDGSNFTLKIRSTKLEDSAMYFCASSERDQETQYFGPGTRLLVL.